These T cell receptor beta chains were read from a single sample in a study of molecular identifiers for immune sequencing clone quantification. TCRdb reprocessed the PCR reads with MiXCR, giving one entry per CDR3 protein. The sample records about half a million distinct CDR3 sequences, under 30% being singletons. Material for sequencing was naive CD8+ T cells from blood, with Jurkat cell RNA spiked in. The receptors originated from a human donor in good health. Some libraries in this study had Jurkat cell RNA spiked in. The CDR3 runs from the conserved cysteine through the conserved F or W. A D gene is named only where the DNA matches it firmly. Clone size is given for some rows only: seen once, a few or many times, or a class if the clone is expanded.

V gene	J gene	D gene	clone size	CDR3 DNA	CDR3 protein
TRBV28	TRBJ1-5	TRBD1	-	TGTGCCAGCAGTGCGACAGGGACTTGGCAGCCCCAGCATTTT	CASSATGTWQPQHF
TRBV19	TRBJ2-1	-	few	TGTGCCAGTAATAGCGACGGGCCGAGCTCCTACAATGAGCAGTTCTTC	CASNSDGPSSYNEQFF
TRBV25-1	TRBJ2-7	TRBD2	few	TGTGCCAGCAGCCCCGGGACGGGAGGCGGCTACGAGCAGTACTTC	CASSPGTGGGYEQYF
TRBV9	TRBJ2-3	TRBD2	few	TGTGCCAGCAGCGTGAGTACTAGCGGGAGGACGGATACGCAGTATTTT	CASSVSTSGRTDTQYF
TRBV5-3	TRBJ2-2	-	-	TGTGCCAGCAGCTTTAAAGCCGTACCTTCTTGGACCGGGGAGCTGTTTTTT	CASSFKAVPSWTGELFF
TRBV7-9	TRBJ2-2	-	-	TGTGCCAGCAAACCCGTTGGGGAGCTGTTTTTT	CASKPVGELFF
TRBV30	TRBJ1-1	-	-	TGTGCCTGGAGCCCTGAGGCGGACACTGAAGCTTTCTTT	CAWSPEADTEAFF
TRBV4-1	TRBJ2-1	-	-	TGCGCCAGCAGCCAAGCCTCTAGCACGAGCCTGAACTATGAGCAGCTCTTC	CASSQASSTSLNYEQLF
TRBV2	TRBJ2-1	-	-	TGTGCCTGCAGTGAAGTTGCGGGCGGAAGCTCCTACAATGAGCAGTTCTTC	CACSEVAGGSSYNEQFF
TRBV9	TRBJ2-7	TRBD2	few	TGTGCCAGCAGCCCCCCGGGGGGGCGGATCTACGAGCAGTACTTC	CASSPPGGRIYEQYF
TRBV12-3/TRBV12-4	TRBJ2-2	-	few	TGTGCCAGCAGCCCGACCGGGACCGTCCCCGGGGAGCTGTTTTTT	CASSPTGTVPGELFF
TRBV4-1	TRBJ2-1	-	-	TGCGCCAGCAGCCAAGATTGGGGCTATGAGCAGTTCTTC	CASSQDWGYEQFF
TRBV6-5	TRBJ1-5	-	many	TGTGCCAGCAGTTACGGCAGTCGGGATCCCCAGCATTTT	CASSYGSRDPQHF
TRBV29-1	TRBJ2-7	TRBD2	-	TGCAGCACCGTCCTGGGACTAGGAGTCTACGAGCAGTACTTC	CSTVLGLGVYEQYF
TRBV4-3	TRBJ2-7	-	-	TGCGCCAGCAGCCAAGATTTGGGCACAAAATACGAGCAGTACTTC	CASSQDLGTKYEQYF
TRBV6-5	TRBJ1-1	-	many	TGTGCCAGCAGCGGATGGGCCGAACTAAACACTGAAGCTTTCTTT	CASSGWAELNTEAFF
TRBV7-8	TRBJ1-1	-	many	TGTGCCAGCAGCTTAGCGCAGAGGGGCCCCACTGAAGCTTTCTTT	CASSLAQRGPTEAFF
TRBV6-2/TRBV6-3	TRBJ2-3	-	many	TGTGCCAGCAGTTCCAGGGGACTTCTTACGCAGTATTTT	CASSSRGLLTQYF
TRBV10-2	TRBJ1-1	-	-	TGCGCCAGTCAACAGGGGAACACTGAAGCTTTCTTT	CASQQGNTEAFF
TRBV7-9	TRBJ1-5	-	-	TGTGCCAGCAGCTCTCTTTATAGCAATCAGCCCCAGCATTTT	CASSSLYSNQPQHF
TRBV5-6	TRBJ1-1	-	-	TGTGCCAGCAGCCCTCCCCGGGCCCATCTGGACACTGAAGCTTTCTTT	CASSPPRAHLDTEAFF
TRBV29-1	TRBJ2-1	TRBD2	-	TGCAGCGTTGAATTTTTCGGGGTGGGACTAGCGGGTAACAATGAGCAGTTCTTC	CSVEFFGVGLAGNNEQFF
TRBV2	TRBJ2-3	-	few	TGTGCCACCGGACAGGGGGGACTAGCGTCAGATACGCAGTATTTT	CATGQGGLASDTQYF
TRBV28	TRBJ1-5	-	many	TGTGCCAGCAGTTTCCGAGGGGTCCAGCCCCAGCATTTT	CASSFRGVQPQHF
TRBV6-5	TRBJ2-3	-	many	TGTGCCAGCAGTTTCTCGGGAGTGACAGATACGCAGTATTTT	CASSFSGVTDTQYF
TRBV4-1	TRBJ2-7	-	few	TGCGCCAGCAGCCTACGAACGGGGTCTCCCTACGAGCAGTACTTC	CASSLRTGSPYEQYF
TRBV10-3	TRBJ2-3	-	many	TGTGCCATCAGTGAAGAGGGGACAGATACGCAGTATTTT	CAISEEGTDTQYF
TRBV7-9	TRBJ2-7	TRBD2	-	TGTGCCAGCAGCTCGGGACTAGCGTTGAGGACCTCCTACGAGCAGTACTTC	CASSSGLALRTSYEQYF
TRBV7-2	TRBJ2-5	TRBD1	-	TGTGCCAGCAACCCGGACAGGGCCTCGGGAGAGACCCAGTACTTC	CASNPDRASGETQYF
TRBV7-9	TRBJ1-5	-	few	TGTGCCAGCAGCCCACATCAATCGGGGGGCGGTCAGCCCCAGCATTTT	CASSPHQSGGGQPQHF
TRBV12-3/TRBV12-4	TRBJ1-1	TRBD1	many	TGTGCCAGCAGTTTTGAGGGGGCCCCTGAAGCTTTCTTT	CASSFEGAPEAFF
TRBV5-1	TRBJ2-1	-	many	TGCGCCAGCAGCTCCGCTGCTGAGCAGTTCTTC	CASSSAAEQFF
TRBV20-1	TRBJ2-3	-	-	TGCAGTGCTAGAAATCCGGGACCACCTTTGGCAGATACGCAGTATTTT	CSARNPGPPLADTQYF